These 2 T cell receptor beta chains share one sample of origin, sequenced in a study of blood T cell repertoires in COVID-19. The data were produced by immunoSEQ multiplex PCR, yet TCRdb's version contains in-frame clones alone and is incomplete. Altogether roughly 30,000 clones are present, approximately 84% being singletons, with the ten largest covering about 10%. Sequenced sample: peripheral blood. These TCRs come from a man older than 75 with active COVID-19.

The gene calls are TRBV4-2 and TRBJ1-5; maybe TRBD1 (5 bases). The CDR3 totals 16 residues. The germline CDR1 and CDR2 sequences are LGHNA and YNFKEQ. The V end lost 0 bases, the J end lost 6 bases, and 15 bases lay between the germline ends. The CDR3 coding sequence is TGTGCCAGCAGCCAAGATCTTAGGCAGGGATCTCAGCCCCAGCATTTT. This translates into CASSQDLRQGSQPQHF.

CDR3 in DNA: TGTGCCAGCAGCCACTACAGAAATACCGGAAACACCATATATTTT. Translation: CASSHYRNTGNTIYF. The rearrangement links TRBV3-1 (or the pseudogene TRBV3-2) to TRBJ1-3, with no clear D. V lost 3 bases to trimming and J lost 4 bases, with 13 bases between them. This CDR3 is 15 amino acids long. Germline V gene lookup returns CDR1 LGHDT and CDR2 YNNKEL (reference sequence).